This T cell receptor beta chain derives from a study of blood T cells in healthy people across ages. Study-level results: More naive CD4+ cells and higher diversity were found in long-lived than in aged donors.

For this clonotype: The antigen is unknown.

Germline V lookup: CDR1 SGHAT, CDR2 FQNNGV. This CDR3 contains 14 residues. With V trimmed by 5 bases and J by 6 bases, 4 bases remained unmatched. Then a second PCR, running roughly 6 to 12 cycles, was carried out with a sample-barcoded 5' primer and a J-beta primer mix. TCRdb itself ran the 5' RACE reads through MiXCR, one entry per CDR3 protein. The sample includes more than 500,000 distinct CDR3 sequences, about 26% seen only once; the top ten take roughly 18%. The TCR sequence derives from a woman aged 70-85 years in good health. Sample: blood. V usage is TRBV11-2 and J usage is TRBJ1-4; the match to TRBD1 covers 9 bases. The CDR3 protein is CASSRTGEDEKLFF. The CDR3 DNA reads as TGTGCCAGCAGCCGGACAGGGGAGGATGAAAAACTGTTTTTT.